At least ten counts were recorded for the clone carrying this T cell receptor beta chain. The data are from a study of regulatory T cells in long-lasting Graves disease. The CDR3 spans 14 residues. Germline V gives CDR1 MNHGY, CDR2 SVAAGI. The germline V and J ends were trimmed by 4 bases and 2 bases, with 12 bases remaining between them. Time point: persistent/refractory GD, antithyroid drugs over 5 years with positive TRAb. Isolated PBMC RNA provided the starting material for the TCR library. Assembly of TCR beta libraries relied on iRepertoire HTBI primers together with Arm-PCR of CDR3 regions. TCRdb reprocessed the multiplex PCR reads via MiXCR and lists one record per CDR3 protein. This table has hundreds of thousands of distinct CDR3 sequences, about 22% appearing once.

The genes are TRBV6-9 and TRBJ2-7; D remains ambiguous. This specimen was peripheral blood mononuclear cells (PBMCs), taken when the disease was refractory, from a patient treated with antithyroid drugs. This sequence originates from a female donor with Graves disease. CDR3 amino acids: CASSFGGPTYEQYF. The DNA of the CDR3 is TGTGCCAGCAGTTTTGGCGGACCTACCTACGAGCAGTACTTC.